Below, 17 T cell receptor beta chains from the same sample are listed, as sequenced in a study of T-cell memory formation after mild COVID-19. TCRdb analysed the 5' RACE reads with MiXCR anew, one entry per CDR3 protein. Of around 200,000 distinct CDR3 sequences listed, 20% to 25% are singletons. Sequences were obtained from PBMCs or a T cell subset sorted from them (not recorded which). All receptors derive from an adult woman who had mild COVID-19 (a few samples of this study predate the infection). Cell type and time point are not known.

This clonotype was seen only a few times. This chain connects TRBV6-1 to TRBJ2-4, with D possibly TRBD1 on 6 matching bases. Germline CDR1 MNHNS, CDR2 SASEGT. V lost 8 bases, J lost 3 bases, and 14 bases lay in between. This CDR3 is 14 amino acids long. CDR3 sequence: CASGGSLNKNIQYF. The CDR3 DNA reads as TGTGCCAGCGGGGGCAGTTTGAACAAAAACATTCAGTACTTC.

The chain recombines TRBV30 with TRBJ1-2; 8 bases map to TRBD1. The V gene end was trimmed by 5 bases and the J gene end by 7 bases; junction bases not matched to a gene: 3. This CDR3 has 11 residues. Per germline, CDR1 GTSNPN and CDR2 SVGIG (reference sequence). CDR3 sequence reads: CAWGQGGGYTF. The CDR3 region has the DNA TGTGCCTGGGGACAGGGAGGTGGCTACACCTTC.

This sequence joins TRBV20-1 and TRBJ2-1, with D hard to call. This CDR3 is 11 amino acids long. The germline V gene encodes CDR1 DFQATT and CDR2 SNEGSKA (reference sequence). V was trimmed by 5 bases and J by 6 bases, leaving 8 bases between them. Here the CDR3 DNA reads TGCAGTGCTCCCGGGCTCAATGAGCAGTTCTTC. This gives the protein CSAPGLNEQFF.

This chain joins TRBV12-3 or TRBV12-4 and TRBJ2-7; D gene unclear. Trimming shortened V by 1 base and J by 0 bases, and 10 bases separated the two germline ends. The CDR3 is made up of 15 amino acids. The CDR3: CASSLEAQVSYEQYF. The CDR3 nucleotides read TGTGCCAGCAGTTTAGAAGCCCAGGTCTCCTACGAGCAGTACTTC.

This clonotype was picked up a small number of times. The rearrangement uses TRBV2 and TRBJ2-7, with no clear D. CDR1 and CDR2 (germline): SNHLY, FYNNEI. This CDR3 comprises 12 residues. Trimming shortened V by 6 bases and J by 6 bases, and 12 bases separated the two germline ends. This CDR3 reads CASRFGPVEQYF. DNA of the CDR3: TGTGCCAGCAGGTTCGGGCCTGTCGAGCAGTACTTC.

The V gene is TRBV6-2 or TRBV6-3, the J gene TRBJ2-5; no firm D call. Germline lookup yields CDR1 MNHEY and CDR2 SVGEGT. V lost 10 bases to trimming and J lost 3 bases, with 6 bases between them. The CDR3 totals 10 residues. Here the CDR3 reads CATRKETQYF. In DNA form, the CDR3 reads TGTGCCACCAGAAAAGAGACCCAGTACTTC.

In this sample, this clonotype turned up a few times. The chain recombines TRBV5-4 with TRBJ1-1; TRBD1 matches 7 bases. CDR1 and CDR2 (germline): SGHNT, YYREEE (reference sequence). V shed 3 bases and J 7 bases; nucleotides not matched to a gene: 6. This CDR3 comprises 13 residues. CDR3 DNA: TGTGCCAGCAGCTACGGGACAGCCTTTGAAGCTTTCTTT. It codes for CASSYGTAFEAFF.

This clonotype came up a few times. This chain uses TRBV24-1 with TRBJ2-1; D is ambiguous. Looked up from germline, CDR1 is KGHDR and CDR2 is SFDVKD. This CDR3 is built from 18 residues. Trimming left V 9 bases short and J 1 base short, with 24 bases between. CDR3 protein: CATEDHRVRPPSYNEQFF. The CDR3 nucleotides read TGTGCCACCGAGGATCATAGAGTTCGGCCTCCTTCCTACAATGAGCAGTTCTTC.

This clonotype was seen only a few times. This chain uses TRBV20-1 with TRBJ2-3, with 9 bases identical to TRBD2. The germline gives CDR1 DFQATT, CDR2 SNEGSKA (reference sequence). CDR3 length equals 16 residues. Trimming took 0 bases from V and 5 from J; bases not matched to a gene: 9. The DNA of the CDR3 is TGCAGTGCTAGAGATGGTGCGGGGGGGCCAGGAGATACGCAGTATTTT. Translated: CSARDGAGGPGDTQYF.

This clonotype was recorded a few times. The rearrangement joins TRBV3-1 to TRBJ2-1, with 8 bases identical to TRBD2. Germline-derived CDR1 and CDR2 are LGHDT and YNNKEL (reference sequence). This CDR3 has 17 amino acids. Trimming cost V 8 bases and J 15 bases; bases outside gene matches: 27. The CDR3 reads CASGIGAGGPFGVRMFF. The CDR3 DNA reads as TGTGCCAGCGGAATCGGGGCGGGAGGTCCCTTTGGGGTGAGGATGTTCTTC.

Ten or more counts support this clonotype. In DNA form, the CDR3 reads TGTGCCAGCAGCTTAAGGTCGGGACAGCAGTTCTTC. It specifies CASSLRSGQQFF. The J gene is TRBJ2-1, the V gene TRBV7-8; the D call may be TRBD1 or TRBD2 (5 bases each). Trimming took 2 bases from V and 11 from J, leaving 10 bases between them. The CDR3 loop spans 12 amino acids. CDR1 is SGHVS, CDR2 FQNEAQ, per germline.

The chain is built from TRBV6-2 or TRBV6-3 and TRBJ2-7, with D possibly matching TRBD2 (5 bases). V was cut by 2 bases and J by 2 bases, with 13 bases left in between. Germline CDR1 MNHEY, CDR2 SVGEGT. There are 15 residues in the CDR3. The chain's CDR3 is CASSYPPLATYEQYF. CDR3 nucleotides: TGTGCCAGCAGTTACCCACCCCTAGCTACCTACGAGCAGTACTTC.

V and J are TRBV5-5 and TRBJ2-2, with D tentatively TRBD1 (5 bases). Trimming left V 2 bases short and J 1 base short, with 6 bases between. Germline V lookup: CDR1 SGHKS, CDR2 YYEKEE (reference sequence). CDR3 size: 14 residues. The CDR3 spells CASSFTGNTGELFF. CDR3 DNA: TGTGCCAGCAGCTTTACAGGGAACACCGGGGAGCTGTTTTTT.

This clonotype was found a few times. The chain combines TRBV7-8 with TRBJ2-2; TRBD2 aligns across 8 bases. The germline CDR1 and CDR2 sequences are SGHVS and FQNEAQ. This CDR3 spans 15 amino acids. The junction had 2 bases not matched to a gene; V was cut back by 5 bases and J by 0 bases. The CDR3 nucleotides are TGTGCCAGCAGCCCGGGACTAGCGAACACCGGGGAGCTGTTTTTT. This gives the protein CASSPGLANTGELFF.

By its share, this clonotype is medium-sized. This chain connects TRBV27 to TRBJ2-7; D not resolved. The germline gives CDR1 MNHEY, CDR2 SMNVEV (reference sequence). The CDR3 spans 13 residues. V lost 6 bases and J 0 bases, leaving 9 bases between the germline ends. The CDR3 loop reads CASRMLNSYEQYF. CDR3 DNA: TGTGCCAGCAGAATGTTGAACTCCTACGAGCAGTACTTC.

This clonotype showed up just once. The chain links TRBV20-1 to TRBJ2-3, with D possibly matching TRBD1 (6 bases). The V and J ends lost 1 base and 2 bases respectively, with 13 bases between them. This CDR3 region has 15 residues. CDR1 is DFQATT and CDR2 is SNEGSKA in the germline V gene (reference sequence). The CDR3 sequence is CSARVADRPTDTQYF. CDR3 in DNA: TGCAGTGCTAGAGTTGCAGACAGGCCCACAGATACGCAGTATTTT.

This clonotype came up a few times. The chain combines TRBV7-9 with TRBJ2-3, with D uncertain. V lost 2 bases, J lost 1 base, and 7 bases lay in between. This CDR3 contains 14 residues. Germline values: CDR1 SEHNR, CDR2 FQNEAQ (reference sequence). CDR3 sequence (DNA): TGTGCCAGCAGCTTAATGGATGGCACAGATACGCAGTATTTT. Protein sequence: CASSLMDGTDTQYF.